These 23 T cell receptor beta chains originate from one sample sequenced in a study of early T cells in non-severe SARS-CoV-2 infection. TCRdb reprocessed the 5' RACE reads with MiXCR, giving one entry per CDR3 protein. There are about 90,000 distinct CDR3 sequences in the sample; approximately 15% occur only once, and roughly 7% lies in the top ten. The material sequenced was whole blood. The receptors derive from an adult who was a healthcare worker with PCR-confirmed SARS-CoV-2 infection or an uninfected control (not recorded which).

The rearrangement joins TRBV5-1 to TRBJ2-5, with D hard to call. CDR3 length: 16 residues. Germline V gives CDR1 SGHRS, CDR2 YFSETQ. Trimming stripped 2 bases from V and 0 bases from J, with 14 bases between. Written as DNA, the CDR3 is TGCGCCAGCAGCTTTTCGCTAGTGGGGTACCAAGAGACCCAGTACTTC. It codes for CASSFSLVGYQETQYF.

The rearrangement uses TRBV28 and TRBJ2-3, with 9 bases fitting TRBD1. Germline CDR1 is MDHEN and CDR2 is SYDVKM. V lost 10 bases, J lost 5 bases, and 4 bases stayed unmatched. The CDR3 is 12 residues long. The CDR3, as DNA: TGTGCCACACAGGGGGCACAAGATACGCAGTATTTT. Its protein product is CATQGAQDTQYF.

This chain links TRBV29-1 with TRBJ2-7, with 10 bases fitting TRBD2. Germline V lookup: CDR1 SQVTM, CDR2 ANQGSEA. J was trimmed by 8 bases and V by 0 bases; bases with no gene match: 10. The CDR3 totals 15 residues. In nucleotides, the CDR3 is TGCAGCGTTGAAGACCCGACTAGCGGGCCCGGTCAGCAGTACTTC. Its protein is CSVEDPTSGPGQQYF.

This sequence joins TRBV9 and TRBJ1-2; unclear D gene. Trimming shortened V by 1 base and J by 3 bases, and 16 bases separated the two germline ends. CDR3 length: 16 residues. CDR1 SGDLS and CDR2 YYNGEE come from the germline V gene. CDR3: CASSVFEKAHYYGYTF. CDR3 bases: TGTGCCAGCAGCGTATTTGAGAAGGCCCACTACTATGGCTACACCTTC.

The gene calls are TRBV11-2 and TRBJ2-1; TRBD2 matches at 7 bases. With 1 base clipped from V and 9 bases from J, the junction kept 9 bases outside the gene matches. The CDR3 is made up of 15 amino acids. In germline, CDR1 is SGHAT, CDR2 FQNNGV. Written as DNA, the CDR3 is TGTGCCAGCAGCTTAGGGCTAGCGGTAGTCGGTGAGCAGTTCTTC. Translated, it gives CASSLGLAVVGEQFF. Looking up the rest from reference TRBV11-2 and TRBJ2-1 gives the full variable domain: EAGVAQSPRYKIIEKRQSVAFWCNPISGHATLYWYQQILGQGPKLLIQFQNNGVVDDSQLPKDRFSAERLKGVDSTLKIQPAKLEDSAVYLCASSLGLAVVGEQFFGPGTRLTVL.

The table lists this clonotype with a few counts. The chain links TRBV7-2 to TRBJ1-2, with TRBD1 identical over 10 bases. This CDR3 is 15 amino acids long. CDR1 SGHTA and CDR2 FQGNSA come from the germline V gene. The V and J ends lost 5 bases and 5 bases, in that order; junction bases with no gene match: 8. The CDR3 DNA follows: TGTGCCAGCAGCCGTTCGACAGGGGGCAATTATGGCTACACCTTC. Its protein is CASSRSTGGNYGYTF. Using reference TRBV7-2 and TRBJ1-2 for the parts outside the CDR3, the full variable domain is GAGVSQSPSNKVTEKGKDVELRCDPISGHTALYWYRQSLGQGLEFLIYFQGNSAPDKSGLPSDRFSAERTGGSVSTLTIQRTQQEDSAVYLCASSRSTGGNYGYTFGSGTRLTVV.

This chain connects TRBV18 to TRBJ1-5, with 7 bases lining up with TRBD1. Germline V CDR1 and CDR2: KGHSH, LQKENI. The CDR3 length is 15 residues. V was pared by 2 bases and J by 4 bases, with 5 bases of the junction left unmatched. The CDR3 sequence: CASSPATGNNQPQHF. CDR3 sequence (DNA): TGTGCCAGCTCACCAGCGACAGGGAATAATCAGCCCCAGCATTTT.

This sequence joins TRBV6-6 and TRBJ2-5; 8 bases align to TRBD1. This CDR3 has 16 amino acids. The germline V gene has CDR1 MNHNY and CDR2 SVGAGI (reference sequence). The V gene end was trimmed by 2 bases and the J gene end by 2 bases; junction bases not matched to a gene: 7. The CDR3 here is CASSYPSGTGQETQYF. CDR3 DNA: TGTGCCAGCAGTTACCCCTCGGGGACAGGACAAGAGACCCAGTACTTC.

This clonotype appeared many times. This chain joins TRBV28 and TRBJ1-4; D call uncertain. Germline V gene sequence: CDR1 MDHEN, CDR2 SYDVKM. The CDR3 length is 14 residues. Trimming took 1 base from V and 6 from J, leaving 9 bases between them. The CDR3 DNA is TGTGCCAGCAGTTTATTACGGCAGGATGAAAAACTGTTTTTT. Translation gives CASSLLRQDEKLFF.

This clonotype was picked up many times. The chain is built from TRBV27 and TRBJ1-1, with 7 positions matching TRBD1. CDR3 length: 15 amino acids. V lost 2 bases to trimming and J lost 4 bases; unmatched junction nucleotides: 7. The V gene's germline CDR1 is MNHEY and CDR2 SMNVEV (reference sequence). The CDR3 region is CASSLTGVGGTEAFF. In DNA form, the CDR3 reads TGTGCCAGCAGTTTAACAGGGGTGGGGGGCACTGAAGCTTTCTTT.

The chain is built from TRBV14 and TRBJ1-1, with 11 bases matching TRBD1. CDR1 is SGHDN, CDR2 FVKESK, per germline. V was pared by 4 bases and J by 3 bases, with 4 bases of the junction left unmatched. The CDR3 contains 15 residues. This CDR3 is CASSPLGQGDTEAFF. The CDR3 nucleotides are TGTGCCAGCAGCCCACTGGGACAGGGGGACACTGAAGCTTTCTTT.

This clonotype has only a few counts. CDR3 in amino acids: CASSQPWGGGLADEQFF. The DNA of the CDR3 is TGTGCCAGCAGCCAACCCTGGGGGGGAGGACTAGCCGATGAGCAGTTCTTC. This sequence joins TRBV3-1 and TRBJ2-1; 8 nucleotides align to TRBD2. The CDR3 runs to 17 residues. The germline CDR1 and CDR2 sequences are LGHDT and YNNKEL (reference sequence). The V and J ends lost 2 bases and 8 bases, in that order; junction bases with no gene match: 14.

The CDR3 loop reads CASRAGTTGRYEQYF. The CDR3 nucleotides read TGTGCCAGCAGAGCCGGGACCACCGGGAGGTACGAGCAGTACTTC. The gene calls are TRBV2 and TRBJ2-7; 7 nucleotides agree with TRBD2. This CDR3 spans 15 amino acids. J gave up 4 bases and V 6 bases, and 12 bases lay outside the gene matches. Per the germline V gene, CDR1 is SNHLY and CDR2 is FYNNEI.

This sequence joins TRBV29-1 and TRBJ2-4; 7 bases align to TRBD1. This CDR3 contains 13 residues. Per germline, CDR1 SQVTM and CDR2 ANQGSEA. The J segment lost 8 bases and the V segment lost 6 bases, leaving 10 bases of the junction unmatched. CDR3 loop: CSVAKDRAYIQYF. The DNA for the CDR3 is TGCAGCGTGGCCAAAGACAGGGCCTACATTCAGTACTTC. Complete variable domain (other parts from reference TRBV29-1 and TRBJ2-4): SAVISQKPSRDICQRGTSLTIQCQVDSQVTMMFWYRQQPGQSLTLIATANQGSEATYESGFVIDKFPISRPNLTFSTLTVSNMSPEDSSIYLCSVAKDRAYIQYFGAGTRLSVL.

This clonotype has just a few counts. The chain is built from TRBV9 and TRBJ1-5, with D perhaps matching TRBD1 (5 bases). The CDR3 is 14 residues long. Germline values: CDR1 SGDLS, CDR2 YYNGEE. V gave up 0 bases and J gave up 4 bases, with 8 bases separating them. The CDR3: CASSVADTNQPQHF. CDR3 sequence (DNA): TGTGCCAGCAGCGTAGCGGACACAAATCAGCCCCAGCATTTT.

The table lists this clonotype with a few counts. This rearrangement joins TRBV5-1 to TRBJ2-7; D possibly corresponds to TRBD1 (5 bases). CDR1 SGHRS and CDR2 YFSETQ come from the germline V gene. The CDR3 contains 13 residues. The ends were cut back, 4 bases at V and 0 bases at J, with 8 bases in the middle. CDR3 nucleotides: TGCGCCAGCAGCCCAGGGAACTCCTACGAGCAGTACTTC. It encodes CASSPGNSYEQYF.

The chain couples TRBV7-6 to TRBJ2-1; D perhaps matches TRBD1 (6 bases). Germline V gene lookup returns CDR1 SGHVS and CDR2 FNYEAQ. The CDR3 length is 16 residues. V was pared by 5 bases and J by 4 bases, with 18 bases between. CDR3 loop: CASSHPGGRDYNEQFF. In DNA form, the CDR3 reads TGTGCCAGCAGCCATCCTGGGGGCAGGGATTACAATGAGCAGTTCTTC.

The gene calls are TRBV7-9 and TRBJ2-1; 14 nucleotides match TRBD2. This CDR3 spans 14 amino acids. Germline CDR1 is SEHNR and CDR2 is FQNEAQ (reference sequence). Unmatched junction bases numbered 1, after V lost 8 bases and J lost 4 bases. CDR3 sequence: CASGLAGGYNEQFF. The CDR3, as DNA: TGTGCCAGCGGACTAGCGGGGGGATACAATGAGCAGTTCTTC.

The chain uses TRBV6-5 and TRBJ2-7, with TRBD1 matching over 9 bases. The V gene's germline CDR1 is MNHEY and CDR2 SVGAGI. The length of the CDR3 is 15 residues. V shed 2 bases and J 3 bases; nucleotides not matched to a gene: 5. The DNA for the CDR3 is TGTGCCAGCAGTTACCTTAGGACAGGGGACTACGAGCAGTACTTC. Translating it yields CASSYLRTGDYEQYF.

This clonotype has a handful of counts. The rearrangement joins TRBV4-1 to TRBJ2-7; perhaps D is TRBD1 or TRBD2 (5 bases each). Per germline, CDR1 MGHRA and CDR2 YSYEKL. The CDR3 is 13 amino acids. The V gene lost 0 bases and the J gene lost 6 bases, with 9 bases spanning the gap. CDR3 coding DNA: TGCGCCAGCAGCCAAGATTGGGGGATCGAGCAGTACTTC. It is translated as CASSQDWGIEQYF.

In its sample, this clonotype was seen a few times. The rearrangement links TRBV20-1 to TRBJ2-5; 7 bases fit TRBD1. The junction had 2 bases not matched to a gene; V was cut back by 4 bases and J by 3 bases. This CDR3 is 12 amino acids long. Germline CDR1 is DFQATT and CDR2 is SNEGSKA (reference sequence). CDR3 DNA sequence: TGCAGTGCTAATACAGGGGAAGAGACCCAGTACTTC. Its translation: CSANTGEETQYF.

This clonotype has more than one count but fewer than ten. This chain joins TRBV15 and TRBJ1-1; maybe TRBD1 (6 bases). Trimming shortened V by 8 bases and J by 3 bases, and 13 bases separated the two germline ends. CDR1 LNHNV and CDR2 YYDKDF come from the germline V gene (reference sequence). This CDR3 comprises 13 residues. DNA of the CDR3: TGTGCCACCCGGGGGGCCCAGGACACTGAAGCTTTCTTT. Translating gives CATRGAQDTEAFF.

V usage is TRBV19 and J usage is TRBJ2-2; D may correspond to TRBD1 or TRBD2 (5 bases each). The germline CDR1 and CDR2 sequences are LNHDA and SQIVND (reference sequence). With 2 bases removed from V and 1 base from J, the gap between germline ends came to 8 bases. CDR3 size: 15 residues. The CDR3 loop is CASSISGRNTGELFF. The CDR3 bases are TGTGCCAGTAGTATATCGGGACGGAACACCGGGGAGCTGTTTTTT.